Shown below are 16 T cell receptor beta chains from a single sample sequenced in a study of blood T cell repertoires in COVID-19. Some clones are missing from TCRdb's copy, which holds only in-frame ones; the method was immunoSEQ multiplex PCR. In the table there are more than 150,000 clones, 84% of which are singletons. Specimen: peripheral blood. These receptors came from a man in his late teens or twenties with active or convalescent COVID-19.

This chain links TRBV7-9 with TRBJ2-3; 16 bases are shared with TRBD2. The V gene end was trimmed by 5 bases and the J gene end by 0 bases; junction bases not matched to a gene: 5. The CDR3 spans 18 residues. CDR1 and CDR2 (germline): SEHNR, FQNEAQ (reference sequence). CDR3 sequence (DNA): TGTGCCAGCAGCGAACCGGGACTAGCGGGGGGGAGCACAGATACGCAGTATTTT. Its translation is CASSEPGLAGGSTDTQYF.

The CDR3 loop is CASSPRGGEGNQPQHF. The CDR3 DNA follows: TGTGCCAGCAGTCCGAGGGGGGGGGAGGGCAATCAGCCCCAGCATTTT. The chain couples TRBV7-2 to TRBJ1-5; TRBD1 might be the D (6 bases). The CDR3 runs 16 residues. V was clipped by 6 bases and J by 2 bases, with 17 bases between them. Germline V CDR1 and CDR2: SGHTA, FQGNSA.

This chain joins TRBV15 and TRBJ1-1; D is unresolved. Germline CDR1 LNHNV, CDR2 YYDKDF (reference sequence). The CDR3 runs 14 residues. V was pared by 4 bases and J by 3 bases, with 12 bases between. This chain's CDR3 is CATSMSYGDTEAFF. The CDR3 DNA is TGTGCCACCAGCATGTCGTACGGGGACACTGAAGCTTTCTTT.

The chain joins TRBV29-1 to TRBJ2-1; 14 bases fit TRBD2. This CDR3 comprises 13 residues. CDR1 is SQVTM and CDR2 is ANQGSEA in the germline V gene. The CDR3 loop is CSAGTSGSDEQFF. The CDR3 DNA follows: TGCAGTGCTGGGACTAGCGGGAGTGATGAGCAGTTCTTC.

The rearrangement uses TRBV4-2 and TRBJ2-1; 10 positions match TRBD2. The CDR3 covers 16 residues. CDR1 is LGHNA, CDR2 YNFKEQ, per germline. Unmatched junction bases numbered 6, after V lost 3 bases and J lost 4 bases. CDR3 in DNA: TGTGCCAGCAGCCAGAGAAGCGGGAGGGCTTACAATGAGCAGTTCTTC. Its translation is CASSQRSGRAYNEQFF.

The CDR3 loop reads CASSQGTSGRVAFF. The CDR3 DNA sequence: TGCGCCAGCAGCCAAGGGACATCAGGACGCGTAGCTTTCTTT. The chain carries TRBV4-1 and TRBJ1-1, with D perhaps TRBD1 (5 bases). Germline CDR1 is MGHRA and CDR2 is YSYEKL. The CDR3 runs 14 residues. Trimming removed 1 base at V and 10 bases at J, with 16 bases between.

V is TRBV19 and J is TRBJ1-1; 8 nucleotides agree with TRBD1. The germline CDR1 and CDR2 sequences are LNHDA and SQIVND (reference sequence). V shed 8 bases and J 4 bases; nucleotides not matched to a gene: 6. There are 13 residues in the CDR3. For the CDR3, the DNA is TGTGCCAGTCGACCAACAGGGGGCACTGAAGCTTTCTTT. It specifies CASRPTGGTEAFF. The full variable domain, its missing parts supplied by reference TRBV19 and TRBJ1-1, is DGGITQSPKYLFRKEGQNVTLSCEQNLNHDAMYWYRQDPGQGLRLIYYSQIVNDFQKGDIAEGYSVSREKKESFPLTVTSAQKNPTAFYLCASRPTGGTEAFFGQGTRLTVV.

This clone was detected once. This rearrangement joins TRBV27 to TRBJ1-3; no reliable D call. V was cut by 1 base and J by 2 bases, with 15 bases left in between. Germline V gene lookup returns CDR1 MNHEY and CDR2 SMNVEV (reference sequence). This CDR3 spans 17 amino acids. As DNA, the CDR3 is TGTGCCAGCAGTTTATACCGGGTGGGAGAACCTGGAAACACCATATATTTT. It encodes CASSLYRVGEPGNTIYF.

This clone was recorded a few times. This chain joins TRBV5-1 and TRBJ2-2; TRBD1 aligns across 9 bases. Germline CDR1 and CDR2: SGHRS and YFSETQ. CDR3 length: 17 residues. V lost 5 bases and J lost 0; bases outside the gene matches: 8. The CDR3 reads CASRSGTGTANTGELFF. Here the CDR3 DNA reads TGCGCCAGCAGATCCGGGACAGGGACCGCGAACACCGGGGAGCTGTTTTTT.

This clone is a singleton in its sample. The chain recombines TRBV10-3 with TRBJ2-1, with 9 nucleotides matching TRBD2. The V gene's germline CDR1 is ENHRY and CDR2 SYGVKD. J gave up 5 bases and V 6 bases, and 2 bases lay outside the gene matches. The CDR3 covers 13 residues. CDR3 protein: CAISPSGDNEQFF. Written as DNA, the CDR3 is TGTGCCATCAGCCCTAGCGGGGACAATGAGCAGTTCTTC.

The V call is TRBV3-1 (or the pseudogene TRBV3-2), the J call TRBJ2-1; 8 bases are shared with TRBD2. Germline V CDR1 and CDR2: LGHDT, YNNKEL (reference sequence). There are 15 residues in the CDR3. With V trimmed by 0 bases and J by 15 bases, 13 bases remained unmatched. CDR3 amino acids: CASSQDIGSGGKRFF. The CDR3 DNA follows: TGTGCCAGCAGCCAAGATATTGGGTCGGGAGGGAAGCGGTTCTTC.

The gene calls are TRBV15 and TRBJ1-1; weak D call: TRBD1 (5 bases). V was pared by 7 bases and J by 0 bases, with 18 bases between. CDR1 LNHNV and CDR2 YYDKDF come from the germline V gene (reference sequence). CDR3 length: 16 amino acids. This chain's CDR3 is CATIQGWGSLNTEAFF. The CDR3 DNA sequence: TGTGCCACCATCCAGGGCTGGGGTTCCTTGAACACTGAAGCTTTCTTT. Together with reference TRBV15 and TRBJ1-1, the CDR3 gives the full variable domain: DAMVIQNPRYQVTQFGKPVTLSCSQTLNHNVMYWYQQKSSQAPKLLFHYYDKDFNNEADTPDNFQSRRPNTSFCFLDIRSPGLGDTAMYLCATIQGWGSLNTEAFFGQGTRLTVV.

This rearrangement joins TRBV28 to TRBJ2-1; TRBD1 is a possible D gene (5 bases). The germline CDR1 and CDR2 sequences are MDHEN and SYDVKM. V was shortened by 7 bases and J by 3 bases, with 10 bases between the two germline ends. CDR3 size: 13 residues. CDR3 in DNA: TGTGCCAGCAACCAAGGGGACTACAATGAGCAGTTCTTC. Amino acid sequence: CASNQGDYNEQFF.

With regard to this clone: Other nucleotide sequences from this sample produce the same CDR3. The chain carries TRBV18 and TRBJ2-5; 9 nucleotides match TRBD1. Trimming took 4 bases from V and 2 from J; bases not matched to a gene: 2. Germline V gives CDR1 KGHSH, CDR2 LQKENI. The CDR3 loop spans 14 amino acids. The CDR3 loop reads CASSLGQGQETQYF. The CDR3 bases are TGTGCCAGCTCACTGGGACAGGGTCAAGAGACCCAGTACTTC.

This clone was recorded once. V and J are TRBV7-2 and TRBJ1-2; D is uncertain. Germline V gene sequence: CDR1 SGHTA, CDR2 FQGNSA. Trimming pared 3 bases from V and 5 bases from J, leaving 7 bases between. The CDR3 covers 12 residues. The CDR3 protein is CASSFIEYGYTF. The CDR3 DNA sequence: TGTGCCAGCAGCTTTATAGAATATGGCTACACCTTC.

The genes are TRBV6-6 and TRBJ1-5, with 8 positions matching TRBD1. The CDR3 contains 16 residues. In germline, CDR1 is MNHNY, CDR2 SVGAGI (reference sequence). The J segment lost 6 bases and the V segment lost 0 bases, leaving 7 bases of the junction unmatched. CDR3: CASSYSGDRRCQPQHF. The CDR3 coding sequence is TGTGCCAGCAGTTACTCGGGGGACAGGCGTTGTCAGCCCCAGCATTTT.